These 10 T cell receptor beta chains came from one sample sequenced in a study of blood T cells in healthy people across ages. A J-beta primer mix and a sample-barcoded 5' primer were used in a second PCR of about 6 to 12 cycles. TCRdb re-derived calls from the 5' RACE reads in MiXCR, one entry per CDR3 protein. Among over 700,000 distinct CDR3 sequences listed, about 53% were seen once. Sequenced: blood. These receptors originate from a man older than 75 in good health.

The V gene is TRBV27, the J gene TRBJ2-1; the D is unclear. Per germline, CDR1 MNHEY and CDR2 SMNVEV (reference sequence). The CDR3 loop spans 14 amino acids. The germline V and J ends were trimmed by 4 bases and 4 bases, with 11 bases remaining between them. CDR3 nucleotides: TGTGCCAGCAGTTCTCCAGGACCATACAATGAGCAGTTCTTC. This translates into CASSSPGPYNEQFF.

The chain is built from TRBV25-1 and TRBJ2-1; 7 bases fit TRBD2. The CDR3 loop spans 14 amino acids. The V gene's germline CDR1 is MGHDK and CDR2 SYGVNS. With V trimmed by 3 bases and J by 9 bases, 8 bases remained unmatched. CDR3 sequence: CASSDLGTIGEQFF. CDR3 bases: TGTGCCAGCAGTGACCTTGGGACTATAGGTGAGCAGTTCTTC.

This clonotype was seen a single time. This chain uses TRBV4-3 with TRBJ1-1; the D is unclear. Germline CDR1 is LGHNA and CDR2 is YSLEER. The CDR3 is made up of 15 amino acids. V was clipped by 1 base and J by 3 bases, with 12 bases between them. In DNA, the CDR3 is TGCGCCAGCAGCCAAGCACGTGGAGCCTACACTGAAGCTTTCTTT. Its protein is CASSQARGAYTEAFF.

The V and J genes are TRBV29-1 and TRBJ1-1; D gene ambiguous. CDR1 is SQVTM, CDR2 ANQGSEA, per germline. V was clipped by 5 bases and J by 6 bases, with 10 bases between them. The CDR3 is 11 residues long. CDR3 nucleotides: TGCAGCGTTAGAAAGTGGCCTGAAGCTTTCTTT. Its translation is CSVRKWPEAFF.

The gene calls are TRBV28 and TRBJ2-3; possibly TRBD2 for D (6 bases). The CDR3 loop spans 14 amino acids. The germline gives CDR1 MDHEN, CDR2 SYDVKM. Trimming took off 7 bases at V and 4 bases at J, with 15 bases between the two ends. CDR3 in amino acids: CASTNWGVADTQYF. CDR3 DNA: TGTGCCAGCACCAATTGGGGGGTAGCAGATACGCAGTATTTT.

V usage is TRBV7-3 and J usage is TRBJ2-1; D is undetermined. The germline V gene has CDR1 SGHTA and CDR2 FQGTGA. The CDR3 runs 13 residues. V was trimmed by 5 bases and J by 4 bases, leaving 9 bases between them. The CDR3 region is CASSASLYNEQFF. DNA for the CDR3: TGTGCCAGCAGCGCCTCCCTGTACAATGAGCAGTTCTTC.

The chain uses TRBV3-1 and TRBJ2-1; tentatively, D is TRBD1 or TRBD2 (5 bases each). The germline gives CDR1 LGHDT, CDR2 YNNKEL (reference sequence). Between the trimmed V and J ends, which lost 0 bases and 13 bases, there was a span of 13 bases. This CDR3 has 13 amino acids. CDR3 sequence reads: CASSQDTGRGQFF. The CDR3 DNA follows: TGTGCCAGCAGCCAAGATACGGGAAGGGGACAGTTCTTC.

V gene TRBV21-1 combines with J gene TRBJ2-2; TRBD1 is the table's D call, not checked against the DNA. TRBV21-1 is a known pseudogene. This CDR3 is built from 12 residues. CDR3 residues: CASSSGTGELFF. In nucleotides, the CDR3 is TGTGCCAGCAGCTCGGGAACCGGGGAGCTGTTTTTT.

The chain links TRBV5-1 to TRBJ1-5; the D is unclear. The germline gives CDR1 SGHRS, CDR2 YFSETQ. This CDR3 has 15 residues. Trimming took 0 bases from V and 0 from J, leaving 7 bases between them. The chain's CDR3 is CASSLEPNSNQPQHF. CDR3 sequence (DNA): TGCGCCAGCAGCTTGGAACCTAATAGCAATCAGCCCCAGCATTTT.

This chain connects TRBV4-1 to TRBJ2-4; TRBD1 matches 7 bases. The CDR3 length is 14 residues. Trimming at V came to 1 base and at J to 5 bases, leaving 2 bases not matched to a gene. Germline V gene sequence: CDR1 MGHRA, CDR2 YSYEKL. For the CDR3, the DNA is TGCGCCAGCAGCCAAGTAGGGGGCCAAAACATTCAGTACTTC. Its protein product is CASSQVGGQNIQYF.